This TCR beta chain derives from a study of T cell repertoires in cytomegalovirus infection. As for the study in general: The authors used CMV epitopes that were HLA-C-restricted (recently identified) and HLA-B-restricted (well studied). Public TCR beta signatures were indicative of both CMV infection and a matching HLA type.

The germline CDR1 and CDR2 sequences are MNHEY and SMNVEV (reference sequence). The CDR3 length is 15 residues. V was pared by 6 bases and J by 2 bases, with 6 bases of the junction left unmatched. This clonotype was observed many times. The antigen is unknown. TCRdb reanalysed the reads using MiXCR and keeps one entry per CDR3 protein. The table lists about 830,000 distinct CDR3 sequences, 32% of them singletons. Study-wide findings and caveats: The cumulative frequency of public TCR beta families identified carriers of CMV plus the relevant HLA.

Sequences were derived from cultured CD8+ T cells from PBMCs, sampled from culture after CMV antigen stimulation. This chain connects TRBV27 to TRBJ2-7, with TRBD2 matching 11 bases. This sequence originates from a human donor in good health (CMV status not recorded). Some clones in this sample may be carry-over from other donors' samples. The CDR3 DNA sequence: TGTGCCAGCAGCCCTACTAGCGGGGGCACCTACGAGCAGTACTTC. Amino acid sequence: CASSPTSGGTYEQYF.